The next 24 T cell receptor beta chains were all read from a single sample in a study of CXCR3-negative and CXCR3-positive naive CD8 T cells. The authors made the TRB cDNA libraries by 5' RACE using UMI labels. Using the 5' RACE reads, TCRdb records one entry per CDR3 protein without DNA. Seen in this sample are roughly 40,000 distinct CDR3 sequences; the ten most common clones hold about 8%. The sequenced sample was memory CD8+ T cells from blood. Receptors were obtained from a human donor in good health. Some clones in this sample may be carry-over from other donors' samples.

The chain couples TRBV6-6 to TRBJ1-2; TCRdb returns TRBD1, unconfirmable since there is no DNA. The germline gives CDR1 MNHNY, CDR2 SVGAGI (reference sequence). The CDR3 consists of 14 residues. CDR3 sequence reads: CASSYSGGSYGYTF.

The genes are TRBV29-1 and TRBJ1-2; TCRdb selects TRBD1, and the lack of DNA leaves this call unchecked. CDR1 and CDR2 from the germline V gene are SQVTM and ANQGSEA. The CDR3 is 13 residues long. The chain's CDR3 is CSVPGQGNGGYTF.

V gene TRBV7-9 combines with J gene TRBJ2-7; the D call of TRBD2 rests on TCRdb alone, since no DNA is present to check it. Germline V gene lookup returns CDR1 SEHNR and CDR2 FQNEAQ (reference sequence). CDR3 length equals 14 residues. The CDR3 spells CASSSRAGGNEQYF.

The gene calls are TRBV5-1 and TRBJ2-7; TCRdb's D call of TRBD1 is untestable without DNA. The CDR3 contains 14 residues. Germline-derived CDR1 and CDR2 are SGHRS and YFSETQ. CDR3 in amino acids: CASSYSGRGDEQYF.

The chain is built from TRBV29-1 and TRBJ2-1; absent DNA, TCRdb's TRBD2 call cannot be checked. This CDR3 is 15 amino acids long. Germline V CDR1 and CDR2: SQVTM, ANQGSEA. Here the CDR3 reads CSVVSSGPGYNEQFF.

The chain uses TRBV4-1 and TRBJ2-7. There are 14 residues in the CDR3. CDR1 is MGHRA and CDR2 is YSYEKL in the germline V gene. CDR3 region: CASSQDSVPYEQYF.

The CDR3 sequence: CASTVRSVLETQYF. The genes are TRBV6-6 and TRBJ2-5. The CDR3 runs 14 residues. The germline CDR1 and CDR2 sequences are MNHNY and SVGAGI (reference sequence).

The J gene is TRBJ1-1, the V gene TRBV10-3; TCRdb proposes TRBD1, but this gene call is untestable without DNA. The CDR3 consists of 13 residues. CDR1 and CDR2 (germline): ENHRY, SYGVKD. This CDR3 is CAIMGGEDTEAFF.

The V gene is TRBV4-1, the J gene TRBJ1-6; TCRdb selects TRBD1, and the lack of DNA leaves this call unchecked. The CDR3 has 18 amino acids. From germline, CDR1 is MGHRA and CDR2 YSYEKL. The CDR3 protein is CASSQDGGTNRAGSPLHF.

V usage is TRBV29-1 and J usage is TRBJ2-7; with no DNA, the TCRdb D assignment of TRBD2 cannot be verified. CDR3 length equals 14 residues. The germline V gene has CDR1 SQVTM and CDR2 ANQGSEA. The CDR3 spells CSVELAGVEYEQYF.

This chain joins TRBV7-3 and TRBJ1-1. The CDR3 consists of 13 residues. Germline CDR1 SGHTA, CDR2 FQGTGA. The CDR3 protein is CASSSTGPTEAFF. The variable domain in full, with the rest retrieved from reference TRBV7-3 and TRBJ1-1, is GAGVSQTPSNKVTEKGKYVELRCDPISGHTALYWYRQSLGQGPEFLIYFQGTGAADDSGLPNDRFFAVRPEGSVSTLKIQRTERGDSAVYLCASSSTGPTEAFFGQGTRLTVV.

This chain joins TRBV6-4 and TRBJ2-3; the TCRdb D gene call, TRBD2, has no DNA to confirm it. The CDR3 is 15 amino acids. Germline V gene lookup returns CDR1 MRHNA and CDR2 SNTAGT. CDR3 in amino acids: CASSDMLSGADTQYF.

This chain uses TRBV29-1 with TRBJ1-2; with no DNA, the TCRdb D assignment of TRBD1 cannot be verified. There are 14 residues in the CDR3. Germline values: CDR1 SQVTM, CDR2 ANQGSEA. CDR3 amino acids: CSVVMTGVLYGYTF.

The rearrangement joins TRBV13 to TRBJ2-3; TCRdb proposes TRBD1, but this gene call is untestable without DNA. Germline CDR1 reads PRHDT; CDR2 reads FYEKMQ (reference sequence). The CDR3 loop spans 15 amino acids. CDR3 region: CASSSGTGLTDTQYF.

V usage is TRBV7-8 and J usage is TRBJ2-2; the D gene TCRdb calls, TRBD1, cannot be checked with no DNA. Germline V gene lookup returns CDR1 SGHVS and CDR2 FQNEAQ. CDR3 size: 17 residues. The CDR3 is CASSRPLTGQDTGELFF.

The chain uses TRBV7-2 and TRBJ2-4. Germline CDR1 SGHTA, CDR2 FQGNSA. The CDR3 length is 14 residues. The chain's CDR3 is CASRASGAKNIQYF.

CDR3 protein: CASSSTGAPTGNIQYF. The V and J genes are TRBV7-9 and TRBJ2-4; as DNA is missing, the TRBD2 call by TCRdb cannot be tested. Per the germline V gene, CDR1 is SEHNR and CDR2 is FQNEAQ (reference sequence). This CDR3 has 16 amino acids.

The gene calls are TRBV7-8 and TRBJ1-2. The germline V gene encodes CDR1 SGHVS and CDR2 FQNEAQ. There are 14 residues in the CDR3. The CDR3: CASSHRDFYYGYTF.

V usage is TRBV4-3 and J usage is TRBJ2-7. This CDR3 is built from 14 residues. Germline V gives CDR1 LGHNA, CDR2 YSLEER. The CDR3 reads CASSQDKWGYEQYF.

This sequence joins TRBV4-3 and TRBJ2-4; TCRdb indicates TRBD1, and absent DNA this call remains unverified. This CDR3 region has 15 residues. The germline CDR1 and CDR2 sequences are LGHNA and YSLEER. CDR3 amino acids: CASSPTGDAKNIQYF.

This chain connects TRBV6-2 or TRBV6-3 to TRBJ2-7; there is no DNA to check the TCRdb D call of TRBD1. Per germline, CDR1 MNHEY and CDR2 SVGEGT. This CDR3 contains 17 residues. The CDR3 loop is CAGSYNRRASSPYEQYF.

The chain links TRBV4-2 to TRBJ2-7; the TCRdb call, TRBD2, lacks DNA for checking. The CDR3 extends over 17 amino acids. Germline V CDR1 and CDR2: LGHNA, YNFKEQ. CDR3 in amino acids: CASSQDRTLLGKGEQYF.

The chain recombines TRBV12-3 or TRBV12-4 with TRBJ2-7; as DNA is missing, the TRBD2 call by TCRdb cannot be tested. The CDR3 covers 13 residues. The CDR3 reads CASSPLAGYEQYF.

The chain carries TRBV28 and TRBJ2-7; there is no DNA to check the TCRdb D call of TRBD1. The germline V gene has CDR1 MDHEN and CDR2 SYDVKM. The CDR3 sequence is 14 residues long. The CDR3 spells CASSPNRGVYEQYF.